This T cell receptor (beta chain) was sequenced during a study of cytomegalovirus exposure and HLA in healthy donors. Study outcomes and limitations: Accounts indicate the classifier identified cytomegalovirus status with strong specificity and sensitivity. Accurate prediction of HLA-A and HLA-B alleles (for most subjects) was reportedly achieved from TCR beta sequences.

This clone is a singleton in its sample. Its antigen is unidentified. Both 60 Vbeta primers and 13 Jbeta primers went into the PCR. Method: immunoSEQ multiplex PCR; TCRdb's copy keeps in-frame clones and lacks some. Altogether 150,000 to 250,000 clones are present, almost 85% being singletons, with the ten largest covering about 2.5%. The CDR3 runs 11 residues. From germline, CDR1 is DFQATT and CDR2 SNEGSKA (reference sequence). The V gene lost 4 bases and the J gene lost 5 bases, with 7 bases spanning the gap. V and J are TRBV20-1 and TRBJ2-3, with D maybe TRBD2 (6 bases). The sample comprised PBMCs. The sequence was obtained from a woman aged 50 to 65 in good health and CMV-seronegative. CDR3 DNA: TGCAGTGCTACAGCGGGAGATACGCAGTATTTT. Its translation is CSATAGDTQYF.